Presented here are 2 T cell receptor beta chains from one specimen sequenced in a study of siplizumab effects on memory and regulatory T cells. The protocol was immunoSEQ multiplex PCR, while the TCRdb copy is restricted to in-frame clones and leaves out a portion. The table has nearly 85,000 clones, around 93% seen once; the top ten hold around 18%. Sequencing was done on a sample of CD8+ T cells sorted from blood. The receptors derive from a human donor in good health.

The CDR3 protein is CASSLVGGLNYGYTF. The CDR3 DNA follows: TGTGCCAGCAGCTTAGTTGGGGGTCTAAACTATGGCTACACCTTC. This sequence joins TRBV7-9 and TRBJ1-2, with a tentative D call TRBD1 (5 bases). Germline CDR1 and CDR2: SEHNR and FQNEAQ (reference sequence). The CDR3 totals 15 residues. V was shortened by 1 base and J by 2 bases, with 11 bases between the two germline ends.

This chain connects TRBV6-5 to TRBJ2-2; D remains ambiguous. The CDR3 consists of 13 residues. CDR1 is MNHEY, CDR2 SVGAGI, per germline. Trimming removed 5 bases at V and 6 bases at J, with 10 bases between. Here the CDR3 reads CASSLNYPGELFF. The DNA for the CDR3 is TGTGCCAGCAGTCTTAATTATCCCGGGGAGCTGTTTTTT.